The 6 T cell receptor beta chains below come from one sample, sequenced in a study of blood T cells in healthy people across ages. The authors ran a second PCR of about 6 to 12 cycles using a sample-barcoded 5' primer and a J-beta primer mix. TCRdb reprocessed the 5' RACE reads via MiXCR and lists one record per CDR3 protein. This sample has about 540,000 distinct CDR3 sequences; less than 25% occur once, and the top ten carry roughly 10%. These sequences were also reported in another study, on T cells of mothers and their children.

Source material: blood. Receptors originate from a boy younger than 18 in good health.

This chain connects TRBV2 to TRBJ1-4; D perhaps matches TRBD1 (5 bases). Germline CDR1 is SNHLY and CDR2 is FYNNEI. The CDR3 sequence is 14 residues long. V lost 7 bases to trimming and J lost 4 bases, with 13 bases between them. The CDR3 region has the DNA TGTGCCAGCACCGGGGGAAGGCTTAATGAAAAACTGTTTTTT. Its translation is CASTGGRLNEKLFF. Together with reference TRBV2 and TRBJ1-4, the CDR3 gives the full variable domain: EPEVTQTPSHQVTQMGQEVILRCVPISNHLYFYWYRQILGQKVEFLVSFYNNEISEKSEIFDDQFSVERPDGSNFTLKIRSTKLEDSAMYFCASTGGRLNEKLFFGSGTQLSVL.

V usage is TRBV3-1 and J usage is TRBJ1-6, with D unresolved. The CDR3 loop spans 15 amino acids. V dropped 3 bases and J dropped 5 bases, with 11 bases sitting between them. Germline V lookup: CDR1 LGHDT, CDR2 YNNKEL (reference sequence). CDR3 amino acids: CASSQNGVNNSPLHF. The CDR3 coding sequence is TGTGCCAGCAGCCAGAACGGGGTAAATAATTCACCCCTCCACTTT.

The chain combines TRBV7-9 with TRBJ2-7; D not certain. The V gene's germline CDR1 is SEHNR and CDR2 FQNEAQ (reference sequence). V gave up 5 bases and J gave up 1 base, with 12 bases separating them. There are 14 residues in the CDR3. CDR3 DNA sequence: TGTGCCAGCAGCCCTTACGGGCAATCCTACGAGCAGTACTTC. Translating gives CASSPYGQSYEQYF.

The rearrangement links TRBV20-1 to TRBJ2-5; weak D call: TRBD1 (6 bases). The J call may be wrong; the DNA end is better matched by TRBJ2-7. The germline gives CDR1 DFQATT, CDR2 SNEGSKA (reference sequence). The length of the CDR3 is 15 residues. The DNA for the CDR3 is TGCAGTGCTAGAGATCAGACAGGCTTACCTTACGAGCAGTACTTC. It encodes CSARDQTGLPYEQYF.

The count of this clonotype is one. The chain has TRBV5-1 and TRBJ2-1; maybe TRBD1 (6 bases). There are 14 residues in the CDR3. V shed 0 bases and J shed 8 bases, with 12 bases lying between them. Germline CDR1 is SGHRS and CDR2 is YFSETQ. CDR3 loop: CASSLAHQGYEQFF. The CDR3 region has the DNA TGCGCCAGCAGCTTGGCCCACCAGGGGTATGAGCAGTTCTTC.

This clonotype was seen repeatedly, ten times or more. This sequence joins TRBV29-1 and TRBJ2-2; D may be TRBD2 (7 bases). V gave up 3 bases and J gave up 3 bases, with 17 bases separating them. Looked up from germline, CDR1 is SQVTM and CDR2 is ANQGSEA. The CDR3 loop spans 16 amino acids. Written as DNA, the CDR3 is TGCAGCGTTGATCACCTAGGGGGGGGGGACACCGGGGAGCTGTTTTTT. Its translation is CSVDHLGGGDTGELFF.